Listed below are T cell receptor beta chains from one sample, sequenced in a study of shared clonotypes between healthy human individuals. Sequenced by immunoSEQ multiplex PCR; TCRdb stores in-frame clones only, minus some. The table lists under 1 million clones, just over 95% of them singletons, with around 0.25% in the top ten. Specimen: naive CD8+ T cells sorted from blood. The origin of the receptors is a man younger than 40 in good health. Each CDR3 is given without its conserved first and last residue. A row's size may be missing; if present it is once, few, many or a size class.

- TRBJ2-7 TRBV9 ASSVGGTSGSYEQY
- TRBJ2-7 TRBV5-8 AGRDGSSYEQY
- TRBJ2-3 TRBV27 ASSFGGTDTQY
- TRBJ1-5 TRBV4-1 ASSQGVNQPQH
- TRBJ2-2 TRBV2 ASSEGLLNTGELF
- TRBJ1-2 TRBV7-9 ASRFLGGYGYT
- TRBJ1-5 TRBV2 ASSGRDSNQPQH
- TRBJ2-3 TRBV5-8 ASSPGTSGSDTQY
- TRBJ2-1 TRBV11-2 ASSPPGLAAPKEQF
- TRBJ2-2 TRBV28 ASLGMQGELF
- TRBJ2-7 TRBV5-1 ASSLGNLYEQY
- TRBJ1-1 TRBV5-5 ASSPAGGTEAF
- TRBJ1-1 TRBV10-3 AIRGQGGNTEAF
- TRBJ2-7 TRBV13 ASSHGSGYEQY
- TRBJ1-1 TRBV9 ASGGGNTEAF
once TRBJ2-7 TRBV10-3 AISESDTGVVGQY
- TRBJ2-1 TRBV7-9 ASSRGLGISNEQF
- TRBJ2-3 TRBV9 ASSVESAGNTDTQY
once TRBJ1-4 TRBV5-1 ASSLVGVGNEKLF
- TRBJ1-1 TRBV5-1 ASSFRAGAVSEAF
once TRBJ2-7 TRBV29-1 SVEGTSREGEQY
- TRBJ2-7 TRBV29-1 SVTRDEPLEQY
- TRBJ2-2 TRBV4-1 ASRPLPGPTTGELF
- TRBJ2-1 TRBV28 ASNPRTSLAGGVNADNEQF
- TRBJ2-6 TRBV11-2 ASSKRAANLLSGANVLT
- TRBJ1-1 TRBV11-2 ASSLDTSGHAFEAF
- TRBJ2-5 TRBV9 ASSPPNVGQETQY
- TRBJ2-1 TRBV27 ASSLTDLLADPFNEQF
- TRBJ1-5 TRBV7-8 ASSLLSGMVQPQH
- TRBJ2-7 TRBV5-6 ASSLDPVREQY
once TRBJ2-1 TRBV7-9 ASSQFSDNEQF
- TRBJ2-5 TRBV6-8 ASSQTGQGAERGEETQY
once TRBJ1-5 TRBV6-1 ASREDIFNQPQH
- TRBJ2-1 TRBV9 ASSSSLSPRGEQF
- TRBJ2-7 TRBV7-9 ASSLADFGTGAYEQY
once TRBJ1-3 TRBV5-6 ASSSGTEIFSGNTIY
- TRBJ2-7 TRBV5-6 ASSLSALARTYEQY
- TRBJ2-2 TRBV6-1 ASSDSGLAAGELF
- TRBJ2-7 TRBV4-2 ASSPRQGSSYEQY
- TRBJ2-7 TRBV6-1 ASSANSYEQY
- TRBJ2-7 TRBV7-8 ASSHQTVRDEQY
once TRBJ2-7 TRBV28 ASSLSLHGGVPFSSYEQY
- TRBJ2-5 TRBV5-1 ASSDPGQIQETQY
- TRBJ2-1 TRBV5-6 ASSYVQGFGSYNEQF
- TRBJ2-3 TRBV6-5 ASSYSVADTQY
- TRBJ2-5 TRBV7-2 ASSLGLMGEETQY
- TRBJ2-5 TRBV5-1 ASSLAVTGQETQY
- TRBJ2-1 TRBV9 ASSVVLAGYNEQF
- TRBJ1-5 TRBV28 ASRPGQGNQPQH
- TRBJ2-3 TRBV2 ASTPSDTQY
- TRBJ2-7 TRBV28 ASSLHRVPEY
- TRBJ2-1 TRBV4-1 ASSQVAGVGNEQF
- TRBJ1-5 TRBV14 ASSQDPYQPQH
- TRBJ1-1 TRBV11-2 ASFWGSEAF
- TRBJ2-2 TRBV2 ASVQGTGELF
- TRBJ2-7 TRBV27 ASSILTSGGSYEQY
- TRBJ2-7 TRBV4-3 ASSQGLAAPYEQY